A selection of T cell receptor beta chains follows, all from one sample in a study of T cell repertoires in cytomegalovirus infection. TCRdb re-analysed the reads in MiXCR, keeping a single row per CDR3 protein. The repertoire holds roughly 230,000 distinct CDR3 sequences, with over 15% as singletons. The source material was CD8+ T cells from PBMCs. Every receptor here comes from a human donor in good health (CMV status not recorded). Some clones in this sample may be carry-over from other donors' samples. Each CDR3 is given with its conserved first and last residue. A D gene is named only where the DNA matches it firmly. The size of a clone is reported for some rows only, either as once, few or many, or as a class for expanded clones.

clone_size d_call j_call v_call cdr3_aa cdr3_nt
few NA TRBJ2-1 TRBV15 CATSRDTSPYNEQFF TGTGCCACCAGCAGAGATACTTCCCCCTACAATGAGCAGTTCTTC
few TRBD1 TRBJ1-5 TRBV6-1 CASSARDRGLNQPQHF TGTGCCAGCAGTGCAAGGGACAGGGGGCTTAATCAGCCCCAGCATTTT
many TRBD2 TRBJ2-5 TRBV6-6 CASSYRREYQETQYF TGTGCCAGCAGTTACCGGCGGGAGTACCAAGAGACCCAGTACTTC
NA TRBD1 TRBJ1-5 TRBV6-2/TRBV6-3 CASSYSTGTEEPQHF TGTGCCAGCAGTTATTCGACAGGGACGGAAGAGCCCCAGCATTTT
many NA TRBJ2-1 TRBV7-2 CASSLRSGLSSYNEQFF TGTGCCAGCAGCTTACGTTCGGGGTTGAGCTCCTACAATGAGCAGTTCTTC
few NA TRBJ2-7 TRBV20-1 CSARGREYYEQYF TGCAGTGCTAGAGGCAGGGAATACTACGAGCAGTACTTC
few TRBD2 TRBJ2-1 TRBV27 CASSLGSSGANEQFF TGTGCCAGCAGTTTGGGGAGCAGCGGGGCCAATGAGCAGTTCTTC
many TRBD1 TRBJ1-2 TRBV27 CASSRTGGVYGYTF TGTGCCAGCAGTCGGACAGGGGGCGTTTATGGCTACACCTTC
NA NA TRBJ1-1 TRBV19 CASSMWFPVNTEAFF TGTGCCAGTAGTATGTGGTTTCCGGTGAACACTGAAGCTTTCTTT
many NA TRBJ2-1 TRBV7-9 CASSLVGVHEQFF TGTGCCAGCAGCTTAGTAGGAGTTCATGAGCAGTTCTTC
NA TRBD1 TRBJ2-1 TRBV19 CASSIATGNEQFF TGTGCCAGTAGTATCGCGACAGGGAATGAGCAGTTCTTC
few NA TRBJ2-3 TRBV6-2/TRBV6-3 CASQGVVFPDTQYF TGTGCCAGCCAAGGCGTCGTCTTCCCAGATACGCAGTATTTT
few TRBD2 TRBJ2-1 TRBV4-1 CASSGGLAGSANEQFF TGTGCCAGCAGCGGTGGACTAGCGGGGTCCGCCAATGAGCAGTTCTTC
NA TRBD2 TRBJ2-1 TRBV7-9 CASSGGGAQSNEQFF TGTGCCAGCAGCGGCGGGGGGGCACAGTCGAATGAGCAGTTCTTC
few NA TRBJ2-5 TRBV2 CASSEQGGQETQYF TGTGCCAGCAGTGAACAGGGAGGCCAAGAGACCCAGTACTTC
NA TRBD2 TRBJ2-2 TRBV6-5 CAKSSGGTSGELFF TGTGCCAAGTCTAGCGGGGGAACGTCCGGGGAGCTGTTTTTT
NA NA TRBJ1-1 TRBV15 CATSRGVNTEAFF TGTGCCACCAGCAGGGGGGTGAACACTGAAGCTTTCTTT
many TRBD2 TRBJ2-3 TRBV7-7 CASRATSRHTDTQYF TGTGCTAGCAGGGCGACTAGCAGGCACACAGATACGCAGTATTTT
NA TRBD2 TRBJ2-7 TRBV29-1 CSVVAGGFYEQYF TGCAGCGTTGTAGCGGGGGGCTTCTACGAGCAGTACTTC
few NA TRBJ2-7 TRBV28 CASSLDISTYEQYF TGTGCCAGCAGCCTAGATATATCTACCTACGAGCAGTACTTC
many TRBD1 TRBJ1-2 TRBV7-6 CASSNLGQVDGYTF TGTGCCAGCAGCAATTTAGGACAGGTGGATGGCTACACCTTC
NA NA TRBJ1-5 TRBV28 CASSLYRGAVGNQPLHF TGTGCCAGCAGTTTATATCGAGGCGCAGTTGGCAATCAGCCCCTGCATTTT
NA NA TRBJ2-7 TRBV20-1 CSARDRGEYYEQYF TGCAGTGCTAGAGATAGGGGGGAGTACTACGAGCAGTACTTC
few TRBD2 TRBJ2-2 TRBV11-2 CASSWVAGGSNGELFF TGTGCCAGCAGCTGGGTCGCGGGGGGGAGTAACGGGGAGCTGTTTTTT
many TRBD1 TRBJ2-7 TRBV14 CASSQEQGLQYNEQYF TGTGCCAGCAGCCAAGAACAGGGGTTACAATACAACGAGCAGTACTTC
NA TRBD1 TRBJ2-7 TRBV5-1 CASSLVGTGDEQYF TGCGCCAGCAGCTTGGTAGGGACAGGGGACGAGCAGTACTTC
NA TRBD2 TRBJ2-3 TRBV27 CASSLSQRGEWVGTDTQYF TGTGCCAGCAGTTTATCTCAGCGGGGGGAATGGGTTGGTACAGATACGCAGTATTTT
few NA TRBJ2-3 TRBV2 CASGKYTRTDTQYF TGTGCCAGCGGGAAGTACACCCGCACAGATACGCAGTATTTT
many NA TRBJ2-5 TRBV5-1 CASSLAGETQYF TGTGCCAGCAGCTTAGCCGGAGAGACCCAGTACTTC
NA NA TRBJ1-1 TRBV27 CASSLFSGAGTEAFF TGTGCCAGCAGTTTATTCTCCGGGGCCGGCACTGAAGCTTTCTTT
few NA TRBJ1-5 TRBV7-9 CASSPTPQEDSNQPQHF TGTGCCAGCAGCCCAACCCCACAGGAGGATAGCAATCAGCCCCAGCATTTT
many NA TRBJ2-7 TRBV7-8 CASSLAQQGYEQYF TGTGCCAGCAGCTTAGCCCAACAGGGCTACGAGCAGTACTTC
few NA TRBJ1-6 TRBV19 CASSIGAVRGYNSPLHF TGTGCCAGTAGTATAGGGGCGGTCAGGGGTTATAATTCACCCCTCCACTTT
many NA TRBJ2-3 TRBV7-6 CASSHRTYSTDTQYF TGTGCCAGCAGCCACCGGACATACAGCACAGATACGCAGTATTTT
few TRBD1 TRBJ2-5 TRBV28 CASRPNTGGQETQYF TGTGCCAGCAGACCTAATACAGGGGGCCAAGAGACCCAGTACTTC
few NA TRBJ1-5 TRBV4-1 CASSQETVDQPQHF TGCGCCAGCAGCCAAGAGACAGTCGATCAGCCCCAGCATTTT
NA NA TRBJ2-7 TRBV7-9 CASSLKGAGAFYEQYF TGTGCCAGCAGCTTAAAAGGGGCAGGGGCTTTCTACGAGCAGTACTTC
many TRBD2 TRBJ2-1 TRBV7-8 CASSPIAGAYNEQFF TGTGCCAGCAGCCCGATAGCGGGGGCTTACAATGAGCAGTTCTTC
many NA TRBJ2-3 TRBV12-5 CASQGWRTDTQYF TGTGCTAGTCAGGGGTGGCGGACAGATACGCAGTATTTT
few NA TRBJ1-3 TRBV19 CASSLPDSGNTIYF TGTGCCAGTAGTCTACCCGACTCTGGAAACACCATATATTTT
few TRBD2 TRBJ2-1 TRBV20-1 CSARPPGAGASGNEQFF TGCAGTGCTAGACCCCCTGGAGCGGGGGCCTCTGGGAATGAGCAGTTCTTC
few NA TRBJ1-5 TRBV28 CASSKDRMGYQPQHF TGTGCCAGCAGTAAGGACAGAATGGGGTATCAGCCCCAGCATTTT
NA TRBD2 TRBJ2-2 TRBV2 CASSGSGGPANTGELFF TGTGCCAGCAGTGGGAGCGGGGGGCCCGCGAACACCGGGGAGCTGTTTTTT
NA TRBD2 TRBJ2-5 TRBV7-8 CASSFTRGGREIQYF TGTGCCAGCAGCTTTACTCGGGGGGGCCGAGAGATCCAGTACTTC
few NA TRBJ2-3 TRBV28 CASTTGRTDTQYF TGTGCCAGCACCACCGGGCGGACAGATACGCAGTATTTT
NA TRBD2 TRBJ2-5 TRBV4-3 CASSQLAGSGETQYF TGCGCCAGCAGCCAGCTAGCGGGGTCTGGCGAGACCCAGTACTTC
NA TRBD1 TRBJ2-1 TRBV20-1 CSAPRQGNEQFF TGCAGTGCGCCCCGACAGGGTAATGAGCAGTTCTTC
few NA TRBJ1-2 TRBV20-1 CRPANNYGYTF TGCAGGCCGGCGAATAACTATGGCTACACCTTC
NA NA TRBJ2-7 TRBV4-1 CASSPIGGSAYEQYF TGCGCCAGCAGCCCCATCGGAGGGTCCGCCTACGAGCAGTACTTC
NA TRBD1 TRBJ2-7 TRBV13 CASGTGDRSYEQYF TGTGCCAGCGGGACAGGGGACCGTTCCTACGAGCAGTACTTC
many NA TRBJ1-3 TRBV4-2 CASSRQHLNSGNTIYF TGTGCCAGCAGCAGACAGCACCTTAACTCTGGAAACACCATATATTTT
many NA TRBJ1-5 TRBV28 CASSLQASNQPQHF TGTGCCAGCAGTTTACAGGCTAGCAATCAGCCCCAGCATTTT
many NA TRBJ2-7 TRBV12-5 CASGLSGVSEQYF TGTGCTAGTGGTCTATCAGGGGTCTCCGAGCAGTACTTC
many TRBD1 TRBJ2-7 TRBV7-8 CATRTGHSYEQYF TGTGCCACTAGGACAGGCCATTCCTACGAGCAGTACTTC
few TRBD1 TRBJ2-7 TRBV5-6 CASSSIRTGESYEQYF TGTGCCAGCAGCTCGATCAGGACAGGGGAATCCTACGAGCAGTACTTC
NA NA TRBJ2-2 TRBV29-1 CSVENSHSGVTGELFF TGCAGCGTTGAAAACAGTCATTCGGGCGTCACCGGGGAGCTGTTTTTT
few NA TRBJ2-1 TRBV29-1 CSVERGPYNEQFF TGCAGCGTTGAAAGGGGCCCCTACAATGAGCAGTTCTTC
few TRBD2 TRBJ2-3 TRBV6-4 CASSDSTSGGADTQYF TGTGCCAGCAGTGATTCGACTAGCGGGGGGGCAGATACGCAGTATTTT